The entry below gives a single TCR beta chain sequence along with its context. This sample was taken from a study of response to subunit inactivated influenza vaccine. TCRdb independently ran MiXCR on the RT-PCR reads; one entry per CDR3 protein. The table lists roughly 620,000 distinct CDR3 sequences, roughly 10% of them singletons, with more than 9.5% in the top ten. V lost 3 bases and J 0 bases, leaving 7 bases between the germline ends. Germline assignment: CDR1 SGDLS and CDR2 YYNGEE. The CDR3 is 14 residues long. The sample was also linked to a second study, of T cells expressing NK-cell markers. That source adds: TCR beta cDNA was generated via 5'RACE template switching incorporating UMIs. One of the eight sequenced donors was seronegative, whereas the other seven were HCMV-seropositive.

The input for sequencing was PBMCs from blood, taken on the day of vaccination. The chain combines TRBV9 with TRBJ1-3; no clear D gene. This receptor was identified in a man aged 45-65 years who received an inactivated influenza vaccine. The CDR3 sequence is CASSAYYSGNTIYF. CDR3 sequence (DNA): TGTGCCAGCAGCGCCTATTACTCTGGAAACACCATATATTTT.